This TCR beta chain was recorded in a study of T cell responses to AZD1222 COVID-19 vaccine. Study-level points and caveats: Donors in the cohort were predominantly white British and more often female, and clonal diversity was possibly underestimated. Across the whole spike, CD4 TCRs peaked at regions 160-218 and 743-854.

Pooled samples include second doses given at about 4 or 12 weeks. Clones were sequenced by immunoSEQ multiplex PCR, and TCRdb holds only the in-frame ones, with some missing. The table has 120,000 or so clones, approximately 94% seen once. Trimming pared 4 bases from V and 0 bases from J, leaving 9 bases between. CDR1 is MGHRA and CDR2 is YSYEKL in the germline V gene. The length of the CDR3 is 15 residues. Of note for this clone: Its antigen is still unknown.

The source is an adult who received the AZD1222 COVID-19 vaccine. The chain uses TRBV4-1 and TRBJ2-2; D is ambiguous. Here the sequenced sample was peripheral blood, taken 28 days after the second AZD1222 dose. This CDR3 is CASSLPTTNTGELFF. DNA for the CDR3: TGCGCCAGCAGCCTTCCGACCACGAACACCGGGGAGCTGTTTTTT.